This TCR beta chain is from a study of vaccination and CD4 T cells after COVID-19. Study overall: At a median around 100 days (range 35 to 161) after diagnosis, post-COVID samples were drawn. The study, taken as a whole, reports: Spike mono-reactivity applied to 304 of 307 vaccine-specific clones detected in convalescent patients.

The CDR3 length is 15 residues. Germline CDR1 and CDR2: SGHAT and FQNNGV. The V gene end was trimmed by 5 bases and the J gene end by 2 bases; junction bases not matched to a gene: 7. Once obtained from cultured CD4+ T cells, the DNA was sequenced using the Oncomine TCR Beta short-read assay. Researchers extracted genomic DNA from CD4+ T cells that had been cultured. One entry per CDR3 protein results from TCRdb running MiXCR on the PCR reads. The sample gives 10,000 or so distinct CDR3 sequences, approximately 29% of which show up once; approximately 15% is in the top ten. Remarks on this clonotype: Its specificity is not known.

Sample treatment: 10-day PBMC culture with coronavirus spike peptide pools or control peptides (ViraFEST assay). Harvesting of the unexposed donor's CD4+ T cells predated the COVID-19 pandemic (2011-2018). Antigen-specific T cell expansion with peptide pools preceded TCR sequencing in the ViraFEST approach. Where cells permitted, unexposed-donor CD4+ T cells were probed with SARS-CoV-2 S/N and four cold-coronavirus spikes. The chain employs TRBV11-2 and TRBJ2-7, with 9 positions matching TRBD1. The sequenced sample was CD4+ T cells from blood, cultured in vitro. The clonotype was recovered from a human donor in good health. CDR3 nucleotide sequence: TGTGCCAGCAGCCCAAGGACAGGGGATACCTACGAGCAGTACTTC. Amino acid sequence: CASSPRTGDTYEQYF.